The 19 T cell receptor beta chains reported below all come from one sample, sequenced in a study of read filtering for tumor transcriptome and immune sequencing. The library was built from about 400 ng RNA with molecular barcoded adaptors for alpha/delta and beta/gamma chains. TCRdb reprocessed the reads with MiXCR, giving one entry per CDR3 protein. Of some 48,000 distinct CDR3 sequences in the sample, about 19% were seen once. The sequencing sample was made of a population of CD138-negative cells sorted from bone marrow. The origin of the receptors is a donor aged 40 or older with multiple myeloma.

This clonotype occurred many times. V usage is TRBV20-1 and J usage is TRBJ2-5; 9 bases fit TRBD2. Germline values: CDR1 DFQATT, CDR2 SNEGSKA (reference sequence). After removal of 2 bases from V and 4 bases from J, the junction contained 5 bases not matched to a gene. This CDR3 has 14 residues. In nucleotides, the CDR3 is TGCAGTGCTAGATATGTTAGCGGGAGAGAGACCCAGTACTTC. Translated, it gives CSARYVSGRETQYF.

There are many counts of this clonotype. CDR3 nucleotides: TGTGCCAGCAGCGGTTCCCCGGAGGGCTATGGCTACACCTTC. It specifies CASSGSPEGYGYTF. J is TRBJ1-2 and V is TRBV9; D unresolved. Trimming stripped 3 bases from V and 4 bases from J, with 13 bases between. There are 14 residues in the CDR3. Germline V lookup: CDR1 SGDLS, CDR2 YYNGEE. The full variable domain, its missing parts supplied by reference TRBV9 and TRBJ1-2, is DSGVTQTPKHLITATGQRVTLRCSPRSGDLSVYWYQQSLDQGLQFLIQYYNGEERAKGNILERFSAQQFPDLHSELNLSSLELGDSALYFCASSGSPEGYGYTFGSGTRLTVV.

This clonotype was seen many times. The V call is TRBV28, the J call TRBJ2-2; 8 bases agree with TRBD1. Losses at the gene ends were 6 bases for V and 2 bases for J; bases not matched to a gene: 14. The CDR3 sequence is 18 residues long. Germline V lookup: CDR1 MDHEN, CDR2 SYDVKM. The CDR3 loop reads CASRHRGQASFNTGELFF. The CDR3, as DNA: TGTGCCAGCAGACATCGGGGACAGGCGTCCTTTAACACCGGGGAGCTGTTTTTT.

The rearrangement links TRBV5-1 to TRBJ2-3; TRBD2 aligns across 9 bases. Germline V gene lookup returns CDR1 SGHRS and CDR2 YFSETQ. The V and J ends lost 3 bases and 2 bases, in that order; junction bases with no gene match: 4. This CDR3 is 15 amino acids long. DNA for the CDR3: TGCGCCAGCAGCTCTGGCGGGAGGGTCACAGATACGCAGTATTTT. It encodes CASSSGGRVTDTQYF.

The chain couples TRBV2 to TRBJ1-1, with 8 bases fitting TRBD1. V was clipped by 3 bases and J by 3 bases; unmatched bases: 12. Germline CDR1 is SNHLY and CDR2 is FYNNEI. There are 17 residues in the CDR3. The CDR3 DNA reads TGTGCCAGCAGTGAGAGAGGACAGGGAGGATTTTACACTGAAGCTTTCTTT. Encoded protein: CASSERGQGGFYTEAFF.

Comments on this clonotype: One junction end does not reproduce the germline sequence, and a read error may be involved. The gene calls are TRBV7-2 and TRBJ2-3, with no clear D. The CDR3 has 17 residues. The germline gives CDR1 SGHTA, CDR2 FQGNSA. The CDR3 spells CASSSPVVAGSTETQYF. CDR3 sequence (DNA): TGTGCCAGCAGCTCCCCCGTGGTAGCCGGAAGCACAGAAACGCAGTATTTT.

This clonotype has ten or more counts. The chain combines TRBV19 with TRBJ1-5; D remains unclear. This CDR3 is 13 amino acids long. CDR1 and CDR2 (germline): LNHDA, SQIVND (reference sequence). Deletions cut 3 bases from V and 4 bases from J, with 7 bases between. This CDR3 is CASSMRKNQPQHF. CDR3 DNA: TGTGCCAGTAGTATGAGGAAGAATCAGCCCCAGCATTTT.

This clonotype was recorded many times. V usage is TRBV19 and J usage is TRBJ2-7; 9 nucleotides match TRBD1. Germline lookup yields CDR1 LNHDA and CDR2 SQIVND (reference sequence). V lost 6 bases and J lost 1; bases outside the gene matches: 7. The CDR3 length is 15 residues. The CDR3 region has the DNA TGTGCCAGTAGATCCCCGGGACAGGGATCCTACGAGCAGTACTTC. This encodes CASRSPGQGSYEQYF.

The chain is built from TRBV10-3 and TRBJ2-4, with 13 positions matching TRBD2. The V gene's germline CDR1 is ENHRY and CDR2 SYGVKD. Trimming took 2 bases from V and 0 from J; bases not matched to a gene: 7. The CDR3 is 19 residues long. CDR3 DNA: TGTGCCATCAGTGAGACTAGCGGGAGGGGGAGTGGAGCCAAAAACATTCAGTACTTC. This sequence encodes CAISETSGRGSGAKNIQYF.

This clonotype was observed at least ten times. The rearrangement links TRBV24-1 to TRBJ2-5; D may match TRBD1 or TRBD2 (5 bases each). Germline V gene data show CDR1 as KGHDR and CDR2 as SFDVKD. V lost 0 bases and J lost 0, with 10 bases in between. There are 16 residues in the CDR3. The CDR3 DNA follows: TGTGCCACCAGTGATTTGGAGGGGCGCAACCAAGAGACCCAGTACTTC. Encoded protein: CATSDLEGRNQETQYF.

This clonotype came up many times. The J gene is TRBJ1-3, the V gene TRBV29-1; D is unclear. V was clipped by 0 bases and J by 2 bases, with 2 bases between them. The CDR3 spans 12 residues. Germline-derived CDR1 and CDR2 are SQVTM and ANQGSEA. The CDR3, as DNA: TGCAGCGTTGAAGACGCTGGAAACACCATATATTTT. Amino acids: CSVEDAGNTIYF.

This clonotype was seen repeatedly, ten times or more. The V call is TRBV10-3, the J call TRBJ1-2; D might be TRBD1 (5 bases). Between the trimmed V and J ends, which lost 3 bases and 7 bases, there was a span of 15 bases. The CDR3 has 14 residues. Germline CDR1 is ENHRY and CDR2 is SYGVKD. The CDR3 loop reads CAISEGEGASGYTF. CDR3 DNA sequence: TGTGCCATCAGTGAAGGTGAAGGGGCTAGTGGCTACACCTTC.

The genes are TRBV9 and TRBJ1-1, with no clear D. This CDR3 contains 13 residues. Trimming cost V 0 bases and J 7 bases, with 10 bases left between them. CDR1 and CDR2 (germline): SGDLS, YYNGEE. The CDR3 region is CASSVGLLSEAFF. CDR3 DNA sequence: TGTGCCAGCAGCGTAGGGTTACTCAGTGAAGCTTTCTTT.

This clonotype occurred many times. The chain uses TRBV4-3 and TRBJ2-2; TRBD2 matches at 8 bases. J was trimmed by 6 bases and V by 6 bases; bases with no gene match: 6. CDR3 size: 14 residues. Per the germline V gene, CDR1 is LGHNA and CDR2 is YSLEER. The chain's CDR3 is CASRREGGAGELFF. Here the CDR3 DNA reads TGCGCCAGCAGACGGGAGGGGGGTGCCGGGGAGCTGTTTTTT.

This clonotype was recorded many times. The rearrangement links TRBV6-6 to TRBJ1-5; no clear D gene. The V and J ends lost 7 bases and 4 bases respectively, with 14 bases between them. Germline V gives CDR1 MNHNY, CDR2 SVGAGI (reference sequence). This CDR3 comprises 14 residues. CDR3 sequence reads: CASTRQAPNQPQHF. The CDR3 bases are TGTGCCAGCACGCGCCAGGCCCCAAATCAGCCCCAGCATTTT.

This clonotype was recorded many times. This chain connects TRBV11-2 to TRBJ1-1; D unclear. The V and J ends lost 3 bases and 0 bases respectively, with 5 bases between them. Germline CDR1 SGHAT, CDR2 FQNNGV. This CDR3 comprises 13 residues. CDR3 region: CASSFRLNTEAFF. The DNA of the CDR3 is TGTGCCAGCAGCTTTAGGTTGAACACTGAAGCTTTCTTT.

The chain employs TRBV23-1 and TRBJ2-3, with a weak D call TRBD1 (6 bases). TRBV23-1 is placed among ORFs of uncertain function. The length of the CDR3 is 17 residues. The V end lost 3 bases, the J end lost 2 bases, and 18 bases lay between the germline ends. CDR3 in amino acids: CASSHLPSTGNTDTQYF. CDR3 DNA sequence: TGCGCCAGCAGTCACCTTCCATCCACAGGGAACACAGATACGCAGTATTTT.

This clonotype has at least ten counts. This chain uses TRBV7-9 with TRBJ2-7; 11 nucleotides line up with TRBD2. CDR1 SEHNR and CDR2 FQNEAQ come from the germline V gene (reference sequence). The CDR3 sequence is 19 residues long. With V trimmed by 3 bases and J by 3 bases, 16 bases remained unmatched. Here the CDR3 reads CASSLRWASGRHQYYEQYF. CDR3 sequence (DNA): TGTGCCAGCAGCTTGCGATGGGCTAGCGGGAGGCACCAATACTACGAGCAGTACTTC.

A remark on this clonotype: This sequence may be a read error, since a much larger clone differs from it by one base. CDR3 loop: CASSPGTGGTDAFF. The CDR3 bases are TGCGCCAGCAGCCCCGGGACAGGGGGCACTGACGCTTTCTTT. The chain couples TRBV5-1 to TRBJ1-1, with 12 bases aligning to TRBD1. CDR1 SGHRS and CDR2 YFSETQ come from the germline V gene. This CDR3 has 14 residues.